Listed here are 13 T cell receptor beta chains from one sample, sequenced in a study of blood T cell repertoires in COVID-19. The table came from immunoSEQ multiplex PCR; TCRdb's copy has only in-frame clones and leaves some out. There are under 80,000 clones in the sample; roughly 87% occur only once, and 11% lies in the top ten. The sample was peripheral blood. Source of these receptors: a man aged 50-59 years with acute or convalescent COVID-19.

The J gene is TRBJ1-1, the V gene TRBV13, with 9 bases that match TRBD1. The CDR3 runs 16 residues. V trimming: 6 bases; J trimming: 3 bases; junction bases outside the gene matches: 11. From germline, CDR1 is PRHDT and CDR2 FYEKMQ (reference sequence). Written as DNA, the CDR3 is TGTGCCAGCAGTGTGGACAGGGGCTCCTGGGACACTGAAGCTTTCTTT. Its protein product is CASSVDRGSWDTEAFF.

This clone was seen just once. The chain uses TRBV9 and TRBJ1-2; weak D call: TRBD1 (5 bases). This CDR3 has 15 amino acids. V shed 0 bases and J shed 2 bases, with 11 bases lying between them. Germline V gene lookup returns CDR1 SGDLS and CDR2 YYNGEE. The CDR3 region is CASSVAPGGNYGYTF. The CDR3 nucleotides are TGTGCCAGCAGCGTAGCCCCGGGGGGGAACTATGGCTACACCTTC. The entire variable domain, with the rest obtained from reference TRBV9 and TRBJ1-2, is as follows: DSGVTQTPKHLITATGQRVTLRCSPRSGDLSVYWYQQSLDQGLQFLIQYYNGEERAKGNILERFSAQQFPDLHSELNLSSLELGDSALYFCASSVAPGGNYGYTFGSGTRLTVV.

In its sample, this clone was seen once. The V and J genes are TRBV15 and TRBJ2-2; D may be TRBD2 (5 bases). In germline, CDR1 is LNHNV, CDR2 YYDKDF (reference sequence). The V end lost 4 bases, the J end lost 2 bases, and 11 bases lay between the germline ends. This CDR3 has 15 amino acids. The DNA of the CDR3 is TGTGCCACCAGCACCGGGGAGCGAAACACCGGGGAGCTGTTTTTT. As protein: CATSTGERNTGELFF.

The chain uses TRBV4-1 and TRBJ1-4, with D possibly being TRBD1 (6 bases). The germline V gene encodes CDR1 MGHRA and CDR2 YSYEKL. This CDR3 is 16 amino acids long. Trimming shortened V by 3 bases and J by 8 bases, and 19 bases separated the two germline ends. The CDR3 nucleotides read TGCGCCAGCAGCCAGGTTCAGGGGAAATATAACGAAAAACTGTTTTTT. Translating it yields CASSQVQGKYNEKLFF.

The chain combines TRBV5-1 with TRBJ2-7, with TRBD2 identical over 14 bases. Germline CDR1 is SGHRS and CDR2 is YFSETQ. This CDR3 region has 17 residues. V dropped 0 bases and J dropped 4; count of bases not matched to a gene: 6. The CDR3 reads CASSLGGTSGRMYEQYF. The DNA of the CDR3 is TGCGCCAGCAGCTTGGGAGGGACTAGCGGGAGAATGTACGAGCAGTACTTC.

This clone showed up just once. The J gene is TRBJ2-2, the V gene TRBV5-1; TRBD2 agrees at 8 bases. Germline CDR1 reads SGHRS; CDR2 reads YFSETQ. The V and J ends lost 2 bases and 6 bases, in that order; junction bases with no gene match: 6. CDR3 length: 15 residues. The CDR3 sequence: CASSFSGGSPGELFF. For the CDR3, the DNA is TGCGCCAGCAGCTTTTCGGGGGGGTCCCCCGGGGAGCTGTTTTTT.

Here the CDR3 DNA reads TGTGCCAGCAGCTTGGATACGGGAGGTAGAGAGACCCAGTACTTC. Protein: CASSLDTGGRETQYF. The genes are TRBV5-4 and TRBJ2-5, with TRBD2 matching over 7 bases. CDR1 is SGHNT and CDR2 is YYREEE in the germline V gene (reference sequence). This CDR3 comprises 15 residues. J was trimmed by 4 bases and V by 0 bases; bases with no gene match: 6.

The rearrangement uses TRBV6-5 and TRBJ1-4, with D perhaps matching TRBD1 (6 bases). V was shortened by 6 bases and J by 2 bases, with 10 bases between the two germline ends. This CDR3 contains 14 residues. The V gene's germline CDR1 is MNHEY and CDR2 SVGAGI. The CDR3 is CASSRQVTNEKLFF. The CDR3 coding sequence is TGTGCCAGCAGCCGACAGGTCACTAATGAAAAACTGTTTTTT.

The J gene is TRBJ2-5, the V gene TRBV7-9; D perhaps matches TRBD2 (5 bases). Trimming removed 6 bases from V and 6 bases from J, with 20 bases in between. CDR3 length: 15 amino acids. Looked up from germline, CDR1 is SEHNR and CDR2 is FQNEAQ (reference sequence). In DNA form, the CDR3 reads TGTGCCAGCAGATTGGACTCACAGAGTGGGAAGACCCAGTACTTC. This codes for CASRLDSQSGKTQYF.

The gene calls are TRBV29-1 and TRBJ2-1; TRBD2 agrees at 7 bases. V gave up 7 bases and J gave up 0 bases; unmatched junction bases: 6. CDR3 size: 14 residues. Germline V CDR1 and CDR2: SQVTM, ANQGSEA. CDR3 amino acids: CSGVAGYSYNEQFF. CDR3 sequence (DNA): TGCAGCGGGGTAGCGGGCTACTCCTACAATGAGCAGTTCTTC.

The V call is TRBV6-5, the J call TRBJ2-1; 12 bases align to TRBD2. V trimming: 8 bases; J trimming: 5 bases; junction bases outside the gene matches: 7. The CDR3 extends over 15 amino acids. The germline CDR1 and CDR2 sequences are MNHEY and SVGAGI. CDR3 nucleotide sequence: TGTGCCAGCCAAAAAAGGACTAGCGGGAACAATGAGCAGTTCTTC. The encoded protein is CASQKRTSGNNEQFF.

V usage is TRBV9 and J usage is TRBJ1-4; a weak D match, TRBD1 (5 bases). The germline CDR1 and CDR2 sequences are SGDLS and YYNGEE. V lost 2 bases and J 1 base, leaving 9 bases between the germline ends. CDR3 length: 15 residues. The CDR3: CASSVGGGTNEKLFF. Here the CDR3 DNA reads TGTGCCAGCAGCGTGGGCGGGGGAACTAATGAAAAACTGTTTTTT. Drawing the rest from reference TRBV9 and TRBJ1-4, the complete variable domain is DSGVTQTPKHLITATGQRVTLRCSPRSGDLSVYWYQQSLDQGLQFLIQYYNGEERAKGNILERFSAQQFPDLHSELNLSSLELGDSALYFCASSVGGGTNEKLFFGSGTQLSVL.

The chain recombines TRBV5-1 with TRBJ2-7; 10 bases are a match to TRBD2. After removal of 4 bases from V and 2 bases from J, the junction contained 3 bases not matched to a gene. Germline values: CDR1 SGHRS, CDR2 YFSETQ. The CDR3 has 14 amino acids. CDR3 nucleotide sequence: TGCGCCAGCAGCCGTCTAGCGGGAGCCTACGAGCAGTACTTC. It is translated as CASSRLAGAYEQYF.